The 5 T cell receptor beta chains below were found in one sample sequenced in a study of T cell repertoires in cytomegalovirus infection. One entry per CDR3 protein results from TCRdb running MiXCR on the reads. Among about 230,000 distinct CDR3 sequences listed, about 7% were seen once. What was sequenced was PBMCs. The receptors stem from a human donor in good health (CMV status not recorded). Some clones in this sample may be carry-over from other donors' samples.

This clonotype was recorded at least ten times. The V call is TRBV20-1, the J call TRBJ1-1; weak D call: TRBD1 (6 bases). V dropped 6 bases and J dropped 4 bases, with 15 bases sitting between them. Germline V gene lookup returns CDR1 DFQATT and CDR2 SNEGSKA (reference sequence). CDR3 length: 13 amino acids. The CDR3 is CSAKQGFSTEAFF. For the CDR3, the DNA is TGCAGTGCGAAACAGGGTTTCAGCACTGAAGCTTTCTTT.

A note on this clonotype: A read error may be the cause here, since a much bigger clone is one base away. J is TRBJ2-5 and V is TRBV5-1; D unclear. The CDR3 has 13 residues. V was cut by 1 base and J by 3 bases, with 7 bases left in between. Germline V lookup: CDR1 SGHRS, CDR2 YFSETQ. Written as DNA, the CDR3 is TGCGCCAGCAGCTTGAACGGCAAAGAGACCCAGTACTTC. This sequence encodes CASSLNGKETQYF.

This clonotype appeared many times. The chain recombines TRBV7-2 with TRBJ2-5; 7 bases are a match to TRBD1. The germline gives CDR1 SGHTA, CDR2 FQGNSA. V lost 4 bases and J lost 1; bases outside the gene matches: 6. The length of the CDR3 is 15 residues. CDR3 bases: TGTGCCAGCAGCTACCAGACAGGGACCCAAGAGACCCAGTACTTC. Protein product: CASSYQTGTQETQYF.

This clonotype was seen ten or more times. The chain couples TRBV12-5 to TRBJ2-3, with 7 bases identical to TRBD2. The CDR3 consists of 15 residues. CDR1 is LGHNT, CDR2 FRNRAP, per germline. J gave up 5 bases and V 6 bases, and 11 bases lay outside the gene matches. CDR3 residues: CASGLNGGSIDTQYF. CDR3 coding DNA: TGTGCTAGTGGCCTCAACGGGGGGAGTATAGATACGCAGTATTTT. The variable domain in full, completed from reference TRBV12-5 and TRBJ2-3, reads DARVTQTPRHKVTEMGQEVTMRCQPILGHNTVFWYRQTMMQGLELLAYFRNRAPLDDSGMPKDRFSAEMPDATLATLKIQPSEPRDSAVYFCASGLNGGSIDTQYFGPGTRLTVL.

This chain's CDR3 is CSASGTSGGLTGELFF. The CDR3 nucleotides read TGCAGTGCCTCCGGGACTAGCGGGGGTTTAACCGGGGAGCTGTTTTTT. The chain links TRBV20-1 to TRBJ2-2, with TRBD2 matching 14 bases. CDR3 size: 16 residues. Losses at the gene ends were 6 bases for V and 5 bases for J; bases not matched to a gene: 8. Looked up from germline, CDR1 is DFQATT and CDR2 is SNEGSKA (reference sequence).